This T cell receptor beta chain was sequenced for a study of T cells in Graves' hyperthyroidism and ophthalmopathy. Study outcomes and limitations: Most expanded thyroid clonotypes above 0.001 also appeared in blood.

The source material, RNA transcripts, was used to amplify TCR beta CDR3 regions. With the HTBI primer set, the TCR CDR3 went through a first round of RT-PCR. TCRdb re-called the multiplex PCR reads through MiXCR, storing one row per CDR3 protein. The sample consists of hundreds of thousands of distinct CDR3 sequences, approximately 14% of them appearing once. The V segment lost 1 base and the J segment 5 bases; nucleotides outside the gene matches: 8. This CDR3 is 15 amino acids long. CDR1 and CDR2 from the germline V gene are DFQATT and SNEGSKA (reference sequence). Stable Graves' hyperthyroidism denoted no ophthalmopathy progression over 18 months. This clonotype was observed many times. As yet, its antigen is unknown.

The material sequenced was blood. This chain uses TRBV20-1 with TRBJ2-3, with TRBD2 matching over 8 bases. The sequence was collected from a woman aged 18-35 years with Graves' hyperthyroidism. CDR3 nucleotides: TGCAGTGCTAGAGGTGCGAGCGGGAGAGTAGATACGCAGTATTTT. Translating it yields CSARGASGRVDTQYF.